This TCR beta chain was sequenced in a study of blood T cell repertoires in COVID-19. Study-wide context: PBMCs, B-cell-depleted T cells, or T cells provided the cDNA or gDNA that made up the material.

Profiling relied on immunoSEQ multiplex PCR, and the TCRdb table lists in-frame clones only, not all of them. The sample has about 300,000 clones, around 90% seen once. V lost 9 bases and J lost 9; bases outside the gene matches: 6. CDR3 length: 13 amino acids. Germline CDR1 LNHDA, CDR2 SQIVND (reference sequence). The chain is built from TRBV19 and TRBJ2-1; 12 positions match TRBD2. The sample taken for sequencing was PBMCs or T cells enriched from blood (not recorded which). The receptor's source is a woman aged 18-30 years with acute COVID-19. As DNA, the CDR3 is TGTGCCAGCCTAGCGGGAGGGGTCGGTGAGCAGTTCTTC. Residues: CASLAGGVGEQFF.